The next 32 T cell receptor beta chains were all read from a single sample in a study of early T cells in non-severe SARS-CoV-2 infection. TCRdb reanalysed the 5' RACE reads using MiXCR and keeps one entry per CDR3 protein. This table has fewer than 55,000 distinct CDR3 sequences, under 7.5% appearing once. The specimen was whole blood, collected at baseline. These receptors were collected from an adult who was a healthcare worker with PCR-confirmed SARS-CoV-2 infection or an uninfected control (not recorded which).

This clonotype was recorded many times. The V and J genes are TRBV27 and TRBJ1-2, with D hard to call. The CDR3 covers 11 residues. CDR1 is MNHEY and CDR2 is SMNVEV in the germline V gene (reference sequence). The V gene lost 9 bases and the J gene lost 1 base, with 6 bases spanning the gap. This chain's CDR3 is CARNHNYGYTF. CDR3 DNA: TGTGCCAGAAATCATAACTATGGCTACACCTTC.

This clonotype was counted at least ten times. The rearrangement uses TRBV12-3 or TRBV12-4 and TRBJ1-1, with TRBD1 as a possible D gene (5 bases). The CDR3 loop spans 13 amino acids. V lost 2 bases and J 7 bases, leaving 11 bases between the germline ends. The CDR3 sequence is CASSLWGRDEAFF. CDR3 coding DNA: TGTGCCAGCAGTTTATGGGGGAGGGATGAAGCTTTCTTT.

This clonotype was counted a few times. V gene TRBV5-1 combines with J gene TRBJ1-6; D is ambiguous. V shed 0 bases and J shed 6 bases, with 7 bases lying between them. CDR1 and CDR2 from the germline V gene are SGHRS and YFSETQ. The CDR3 spans 14 residues. The CDR3 DNA reads TGCGCCAGCAGCTTGGCCGACCTTAATTCACCCCTCCACTTT. Protein sequence: CASSLADLNSPLHF.

The J gene is TRBJ1-1, the V gene TRBV6-5; D might be TRBD1 (6 bases). Deletions cut 6 bases from V and 6 bases from J, with 11 bases between. The germline V gene has CDR1 MNHEY and CDR2 SVGAGI. The CDR3 totals 12 residues. The CDR3 DNA reads TGTGCCAGCAGGCGGGGGCAGGCTGAAGCTTTCTTT. Protein: CASRRGQAEAFF.

Only a few counts were recorded for this clonotype. The chain recombines TRBV7-2 with TRBJ1-6; D is unresolved. This CDR3 comprises 13 residues. Trimming stripped 1 base from V and 10 bases from J, with 8 bases between. Germline V gene sequence: CDR1 SGHTA, CDR2 FQGNSA. CDR3: CASSLGSYSPLHF. The DNA for the CDR3 is TGTGCCAGCAGCTTAGGCAGTTACTCACCCCTCCACTTT.

Many counts were recorded for this clonotype. V gene TRBV20-1 combines with J gene TRBJ1-1; TRBD1 agrees at 7 bases. Germline V gene data show CDR1 as DFQATT and CDR2 as SNEGSKA (reference sequence). This CDR3 is built from 16 residues. With V trimmed by 0 bases and J by 1 base, 8 bases remained unmatched. This chain's CDR3 is CSARDPWRQGNTEAFF. DNA for the CDR3: TGCAGTGCTAGAGACCCTTGGAGACAGGGGAACACTGAAGCTTTCTTT.

At least ten counts were recorded for this clonotype. The J gene is TRBJ2-1, the V gene TRBV19; unclear D gene. Germline V CDR1 and CDR2: LNHDA, SQIVND (reference sequence). The CDR3 is 16 amino acids. The V end was cut by 6 bases, the J end by 0 bases, with 15 bases between. CDR3 nucleotides: TGTGCCAGTAGCTCCCGACATTCTTTCTCCTACAATGAGCAGTTCTTC. It specifies CASSSRHSFSYNEQFF.

A note on this clonotype: Just one base apart from a much larger clone, this may be a read error. V gene TRBV4-3 combines with J gene TRBJ1-2, with TRBD1 matching over 9 bases. V shed 0 bases and J 2 bases; nucleotides not matched to a gene: 4. The CDR3 runs 16 residues. Germline V CDR1 and CDR2: LGHNA, YSLEER. This CDR3 reads CASSQDLGQGNYGYTF. The CDR3 bases are TGCGCCAGCAGCCAAGATCTAGGACAGGGGAACTATGGCTACACCTTC.

This clonotype was counted ten times or more. The V and J genes are TRBV4-3 and TRBJ2-3; possible D gene TRBD1, 5 bases. V was clipped by 0 bases and J by 4 bases, with 11 bases between them. Germline assignment: CDR1 LGHNA and CDR2 YSLEER. The CDR3 is made up of 15 amino acids. CDR3 nucleotides: TGCGCCAGCAGCCAAGATCCGACCAGGGCAGATACGCAGTATTTT. Translated, it gives CASSQDPTRADTQYF.

The genes are TRBV14 and TRBJ2-5; the D is unclear. Germline V CDR1 and CDR2: SGHDN, FVKESK. This CDR3 is built from 12 residues. The V and J ends lost 4 bases and 4 bases respectively, with 7 bases between them. DNA of the CDR3: TGTGCCAGCAGCCGCCTTGGAGAGACCCAGTACTTC. Protein product: CASSRLGETQYF.

This chain links TRBV4-2 with TRBJ1-1, with D uncertain. The germline CDR1 and CDR2 sequences are LGHNA and YNFKEQ. The CDR3 covers 13 residues. Trimming took 4 bases from V and 1 from J, leaving 7 bases between them. This CDR3 is CASSRLENTEAFF. The CDR3 nucleotides are TGTGCCAGCAGCCGGCTGGAGAACACTGAAGCTTTCTTT.

The chain employs TRBV9 and TRBJ2-2; D gene unclear. Germline CDR1 and CDR2: SGDLS and YYNGEE. CDR3 length: 12 amino acids. V shed 0 bases and J shed 7 bases, with 4 bases lying between them. CDR3 bases: TGTGCCAGCAGCGTAGCGGTCGGGGAGCTGTTTTTT. It translates to CASSVAVGELFF.

CDR3 coding DNA: TGTGCCAGCAGCTTCCCGACAGGGACTGTCGGAAGCTCCTACAATGAGCAGTTCTTC. Translating gives CASSFPTGTVGSSYNEQFF. The V and J genes are TRBV7-9 and TRBJ2-1; D perhaps matches TRBD1 (7 bases). Trimming removed 3 bases from V and 0 bases from J, with 21 bases in between. This CDR3 region has 19 residues. The germline gives CDR1 SEHNR, CDR2 FQNEAQ (reference sequence).

This clonotype was found many times. It may be a read error: a sequence one base away is much more abundant. This chain uses TRBV9 with TRBJ1-3; D is uncertain. The V gene's germline CDR1 is SGDLS and CDR2 YYNGEE. The CDR3 extends over 14 amino acids. CDR3: CASSVGGSENTIYF. Written as DNA, the CDR3 is TGTGCCAGCAGCGTAGGTGGCTCTGAAAACACCATATATTTT.

At least ten counts were recorded for this clonotype. This sequence joins TRBV5-5 and TRBJ1-4; no definite D call. The CDR3 contains 13 residues. The V end lost 4 bases, the J end lost 8 bases, and 12 bases lay between the germline ends. Germline CDR1 and CDR2: SGHKS and YYEKEE (reference sequence). The CDR3 sequence is CASSPEGPEKLFF. In DNA form, the CDR3 reads TGTGCCAGCAGCCCCGAAGGGCCGGAAAAACTGTTTTTT.

CDR3 sequence: CASSLGPYNSPLHF. CDR3 DNA: TGTGCCAGCAGCTTGGGACCGTATAATTCACCCCTCCACTTT. The rearrangement joins TRBV7-2 to TRBJ1-6; the D gene is possibly TRBD1 (5 bases). Germline CDR1 reads SGHTA; CDR2 reads FQGNSA. The V and J ends lost 3 bases and 4 bases respectively, with 7 bases between them. The CDR3 loop spans 14 amino acids.

This clonotype appeared many times. This rearrangement joins TRBV7-2 to TRBJ2-5; D is ambiguous. Germline values: CDR1 SGHTA, CDR2 FQGNSA. The V end was cut by 2 bases, the J end by 0 bases, with 10 bases between. CDR3 size: 15 residues. Here the CDR3 reads CASSLQRINQETQYF. CDR3 sequence (DNA): TGTGCCAGCAGCTTACAAAGAATTAACCAAGAGACCCAGTACTTC.

Many counts were recorded for this clonotype. The chain recombines TRBV20-1 with TRBJ2-7, with D maybe TRBD1 (6 bases). The length of the CDR3 is 15 residues. CDR1 is DFQATT and CDR2 is SNEGSKA in the germline V gene (reference sequence). Deletions cut 0 bases from V and 3 bases from J, with 15 bases between. The CDR3 sequence is CSARESGRGHYEQYF. The CDR3 DNA reads TGCAGTGCTAGAGAGAGCGGCAGGGGTCACTACGAGCAGTACTTC.

This clonotype came up many times. The chain has TRBV28 and TRBJ1-2, with 8 positions matching TRBD1. Germline V gene sequence: CDR1 MDHEN, CDR2 SYDVKM. This CDR3 comprises 15 residues. V was pared by 5 bases and J by 4 bases, with 9 bases of the junction left unmatched. CDR3 in amino acids: CASSRTSGGVYGYTF. The DNA for the CDR3 is TGTGCCAGCAGTCGAACCTCAGGGGGCGTCTATGGCTACACCTTC.

This clonotype came up many times. The chain couples TRBV24-1 to TRBJ1-1; D may be TRBD1 (6 bases). The germline V gene has CDR1 KGHDR and CDR2 SFDVKD. The CDR3 extends over 13 amino acids. V gave up 6 bases and J gave up 10 bases, with 17 bases separating them. The CDR3 region is CATSKTGRNGAFF. The CDR3 bases are TGTGCCACCAGTAAAACAGGGAGGAATGGAGCTTTCTTT.

Ten or more counts support this clonotype. CDR3 DNA sequence: TGCGCCAGCAGCCAACGGGCCGTACCTTCTGGAAACACCATATATTTT. Translation: CASSQRAVPSGNTIYF. The chain recombines TRBV4-1 with TRBJ1-3; unclear D gene. Deletions cut 2 bases from V and 1 base from J, with 12 bases between. The germline gives CDR1 MGHRA, CDR2 YSYEKL. The CDR3 length is 16 residues.

This sequence joins TRBV19 and TRBJ2-2; weak D call: TRBD2 (6 bases). V was shortened by 6 bases and J by 4 bases, with 15 bases between the two germline ends. The CDR3 covers 15 residues. CDR1 and CDR2 from the germline V gene are LNHDA and SQIVND (reference sequence). The CDR3 spells CASRGTLDTTGELFF. CDR3 DNA sequence: TGTGCCAGTAGAGGGACTTTGGACACCACCGGGGAGCTGTTTTTT.

The rearrangement uses TRBV6-1 and TRBJ1-6, with TRBD1 as a possible D gene (6 bases). CDR1 and CDR2 (germline): MNHNS, SASEGT. The CDR3 extends over 13 amino acids. The V end was cut by 8 bases, the J end by 7 bases, with 12 bases between. The CDR3 DNA follows: TGTGCCAGCGATCCACAGGGAAATTCACCCCTCCACTTT. Its translation: CASDPQGNSPLHF.

This clonotype was counted ten times or more. The chain combines TRBV2 with TRBJ1-2, with a tentative D call TRBD1 (6 bases). Germline V CDR1 and CDR2: SNHLY, FYNNEI. CDR3 length: 14 residues. Trimming removed 7 bases at V and 8 bases at J, with 20 bases between. CDR3 protein: CASTRDTARGGYTF. As DNA, the CDR3 is TGTGCCAGCACCCGGGACACTGCTCGTGGAGGCTACACCTTC. The full variable domain, completed using reference TRBV2 and TRBJ1-2, is EPEVTQTPSHQVTQMGQEVILRCVPISNHLYFYWYRQILGQKVEFLVSFYNNEISEKSEIFDDQFSVERPDGSNFTLKIRSTKLEDSAMYFCASTRDTARGGYTFGSGTRLTVV.

The chain has TRBV19 and TRBJ2-3; 8 bases fit TRBD1. V shed 7 bases and J 1 base; nucleotides not matched to a gene: 1. Per the germline V gene, CDR1 is LNHDA and CDR2 is SQIVND (reference sequence). This CDR3 has 13 residues. Here the CDR3 reads CASKTGGTDTQYF. The CDR3 coding sequence is TGTGCCAGTAAGACAGGGGGCACAGATACGCAGTATTTT.

This clonotype was detected many times. The genes are TRBV11-2 and TRBJ2-1; D not certain. Germline V CDR1 and CDR2: SGHAT, FQNNGV. Deletions cut 1 base from V and 3 bases from J, with 10 bases between. This CDR3 has 15 amino acids. The CDR3 region has the DNA TGTGCCAGCAGCTTAGGAGGAAAATACTACAATGAGCAGTTCTTC. It yields the protein CASSLGGKYYNEQFF. The full variable domain, completed using reference TRBV11-2 and TRBJ2-1, is EAGVAQSPRYKIIEKRQSVAFWCNPISGHATLYWYQQILGQGPKLLIQFQNNGVVDDSQLPKDRFSAERLKGVDSTLKIQPAKLEDSAVYLCASSLGGKYYNEQFFGPGTRLTVL.

This clonotype was observed a handful of times. The chain has TRBV24-1 and TRBJ2-3; possibly TRBD2 for D (5 bases). Germline values: CDR1 KGHDR, CDR2 SFDVKD. The V and J ends lost 4 bases and 2 bases respectively, with 18 bases between them. This CDR3 region has 17 residues. The CDR3 DNA reads TGTGCCACCAGTGAGGTCTCCGGGGTCATCGTCACAGATACGCAGTATTTT. Its protein product is CATSEVSGVIVTDTQYF.

This clonotype was observed a handful of times. The J gene is TRBJ1-5, the V gene TRBV18; a possible D gene is TRBD1 (5 bases). V lost 5 bases and J 4 bases, leaving 12 bases between the germline ends. The germline V gene encodes CDR1 KGHSH and CDR2 LQKENI. CDR3 length: 14 amino acids. CDR3: CASSERQLNQPQHF. The CDR3 DNA reads TGTGCCAGCTCAGAGCGACAGCTAAATCAGCCCCAGCATTTT.

In this sample, this clonotype turned up a few times. For the CDR3, the DNA is TGTGCCAGCAGCTTAGCGTCCCGTTACGAGCAGTACTTC. Protein sequence: CASSLASRYEQYF. The rearrangement joins TRBV7-8 to TRBJ2-7; no firm D call. Germline V gene lookup returns CDR1 SGHVS and CDR2 FQNEAQ. The V and J ends lost 0 bases and 4 bases respectively, with 7 bases between them. The CDR3 is 13 residues long. Filled out from reference TRBV7-8 and TRBJ2-7, the complete variable domain reads GAGVSQSPRYKVAKRGQDVALRCDPISGHVSLFWYQQALGQGPEFLTYFQNEAQLDKSGLPSDRFFAERPEGSVSTLKIQRTQQEDSAVYLCASSLASRYEQYFGPGTRLTVT.

J is TRBJ2-7 and V is TRBV7-9; D not certain. The CDR3 extends over 12 amino acids. CDR1 is SEHNR, CDR2 FQNEAQ, per germline (reference sequence). V dropped 5 bases and J dropped 6 bases, with 11 bases sitting between them. This CDR3 reads CASSLWISEQYF. In DNA form, the CDR3 reads TGTGCCAGCAGCCTTTGGATCTCCGAGCAGTACTTC.

This clonotype has a handful of counts. V is TRBV12-3 or TRBV12-4 and J is TRBJ2-1; D possibly corresponds to TRBD2 (5 bases). V was trimmed by 6 bases and J by 5 bases, leaving 8 bases between them. This CDR3 region has 12 residues. The CDR3 DNA reads as TGTGCCAGCAGGGAGAGGGACAATGAGCAGTTCTTC. Amino acids: CASRERDNEQFF.

This clonotype was seen many times. V gene TRBV9 combines with J gene TRBJ1-1; D perhaps matches TRBD1 (5 bases). Germline lookup yields CDR1 SGDLS and CDR2 YYNGEE. Between the trimmed V and J ends, which lost 4 bases and 3 bases, there was a span of 19 bases. This CDR3 has 16 amino acids. Here the CDR3 reads CASSPIDRTRDTEAFF. DNA of the CDR3: TGTGCCAGCAGCCCTATTGATAGGACAAGGGACACTGAAGCTTTCTTT.